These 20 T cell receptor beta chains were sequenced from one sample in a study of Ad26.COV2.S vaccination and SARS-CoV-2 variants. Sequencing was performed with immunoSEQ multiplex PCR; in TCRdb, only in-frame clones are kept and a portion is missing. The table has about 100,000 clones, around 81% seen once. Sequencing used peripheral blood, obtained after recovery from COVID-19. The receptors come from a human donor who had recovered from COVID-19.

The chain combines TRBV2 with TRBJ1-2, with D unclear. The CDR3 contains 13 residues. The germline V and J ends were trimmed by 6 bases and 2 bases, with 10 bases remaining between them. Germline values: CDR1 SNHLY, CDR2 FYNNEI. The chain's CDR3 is CASSSDGNYGYTF. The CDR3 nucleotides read TGTGCCAGCAGCAGCGACGGGAACTATGGCTACACCTTC.

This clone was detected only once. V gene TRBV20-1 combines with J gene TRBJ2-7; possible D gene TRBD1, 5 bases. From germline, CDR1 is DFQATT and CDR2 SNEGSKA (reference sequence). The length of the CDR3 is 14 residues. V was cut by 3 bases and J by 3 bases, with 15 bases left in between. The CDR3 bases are TGCAGTGCTAGTGGGCAGGGTGTAATCTACGAGCAGTACTTC. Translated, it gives CSASGQGVIYEQYF.

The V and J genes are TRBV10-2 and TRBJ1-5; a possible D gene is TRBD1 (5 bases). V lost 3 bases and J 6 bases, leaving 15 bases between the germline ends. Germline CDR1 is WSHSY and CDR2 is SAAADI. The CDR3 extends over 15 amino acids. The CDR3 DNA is TGCGCCAGCAGTGAAAGTAGGCAGGGAGCTCAGCCCCAGCATTTT. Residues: CASSESRQGAQPQHF.

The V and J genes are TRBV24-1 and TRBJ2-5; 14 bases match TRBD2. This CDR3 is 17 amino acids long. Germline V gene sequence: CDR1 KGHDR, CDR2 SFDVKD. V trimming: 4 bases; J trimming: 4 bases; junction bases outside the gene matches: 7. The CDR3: CATSDPGTSGGLETQYF. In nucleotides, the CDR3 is TGTGCCACCAGTGACCCCGGGACTAGCGGGGGCTTAGAGACCCAGTACTTC.

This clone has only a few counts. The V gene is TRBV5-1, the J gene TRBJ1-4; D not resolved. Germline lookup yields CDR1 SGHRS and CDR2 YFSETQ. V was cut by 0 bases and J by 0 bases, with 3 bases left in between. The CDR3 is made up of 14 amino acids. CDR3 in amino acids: CASSLDSTNEKLFF. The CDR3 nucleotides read TGCGCCAGCAGCTTGGATTCAACTAATGAAAAACTGTTTTTT. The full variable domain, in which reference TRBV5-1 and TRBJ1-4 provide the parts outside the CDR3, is KAGVTQTPRYLIKTRGQQVTLSCSPISGHRSVSWYQQTPGQGLQFLFEYFSETQRNKGNFPGRFSGRQFSNSRSEMNVSTLELGDSALYLCASSLDSTNEKLFFGSGTQLSVL.

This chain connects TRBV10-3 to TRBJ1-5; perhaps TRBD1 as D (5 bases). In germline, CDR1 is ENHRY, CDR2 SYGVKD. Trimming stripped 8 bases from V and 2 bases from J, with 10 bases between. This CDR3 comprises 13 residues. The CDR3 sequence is CAIQGARNQPQHF. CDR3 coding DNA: TGTGCCATCCAAGGGGCCCGCAATCAGCCCCAGCATTTT.

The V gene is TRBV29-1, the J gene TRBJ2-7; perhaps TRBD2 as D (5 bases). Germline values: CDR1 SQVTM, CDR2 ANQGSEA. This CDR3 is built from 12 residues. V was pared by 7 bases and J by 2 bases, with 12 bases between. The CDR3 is CSAEGGTYEQYF. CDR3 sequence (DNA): TGCAGCGCAGAGGGTGGAACCTACGAGCAGTACTTC.

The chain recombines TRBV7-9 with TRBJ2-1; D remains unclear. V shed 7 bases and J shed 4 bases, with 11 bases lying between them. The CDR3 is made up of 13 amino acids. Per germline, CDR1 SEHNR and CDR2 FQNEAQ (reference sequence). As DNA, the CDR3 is TGTGCCAGCACCGCCGATCGGTACAATGAGCAGTTCTTC. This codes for CASTADRYNEQFF.

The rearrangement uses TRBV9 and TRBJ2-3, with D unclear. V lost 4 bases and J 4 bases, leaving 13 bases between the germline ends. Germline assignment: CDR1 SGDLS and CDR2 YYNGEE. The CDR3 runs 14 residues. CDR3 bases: TGTGCCAGCAGCCTTACTTATGGCCCAGATACGCAGTATTTT. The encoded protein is CASSLTYGPDTQYF. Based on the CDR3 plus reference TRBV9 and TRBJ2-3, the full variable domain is DSGVTQTPKHLITATGQRVTLRCSPRSGDLSVYWYQQSLDQGLQFLIQYYNGEERAKGNILERFSAQQFPDLHSELNLSSLELGDSALYFCASSLTYGPDTQYFGPGTRLTVL.

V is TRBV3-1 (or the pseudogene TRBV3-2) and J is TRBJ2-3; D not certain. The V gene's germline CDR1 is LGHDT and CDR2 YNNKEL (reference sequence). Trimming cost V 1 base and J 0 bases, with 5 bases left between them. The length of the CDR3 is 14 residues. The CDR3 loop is CASSQVESTDTQYF. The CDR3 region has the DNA TGTGCCAGCAGCCAAGTAGAAAGCACAGATACGCAGTATTTT.

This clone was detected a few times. The CDR3 sequence is CASRTDREYGYTF. In nucleotides, the CDR3 is TGTGCCAGCAGAACGGACAGGGAGTATGGCTACACCTTC. V is TRBV6-5 and J is TRBJ1-2; 8 nucleotides align to TRBD1. This CDR3 has 13 residues. Germline CDR1 and CDR2: MNHEY and SVGAGI. Trimming removed 6 bases from V and 5 bases from J; junction bases left unmatched: 5.

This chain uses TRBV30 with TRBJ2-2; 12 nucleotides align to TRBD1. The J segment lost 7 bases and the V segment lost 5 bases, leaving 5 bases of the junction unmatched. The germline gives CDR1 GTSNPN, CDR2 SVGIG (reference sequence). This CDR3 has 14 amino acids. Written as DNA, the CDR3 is TGTGCCTGGCGGGGACAGGGGGCCGGCGGGGAGCTGTTTTTT. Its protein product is CAWRGQGAGGELFF.

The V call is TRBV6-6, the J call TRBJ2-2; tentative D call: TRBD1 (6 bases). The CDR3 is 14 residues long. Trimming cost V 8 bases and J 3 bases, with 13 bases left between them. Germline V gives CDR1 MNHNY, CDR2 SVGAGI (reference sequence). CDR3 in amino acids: CASGLHRDTGELFF. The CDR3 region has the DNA TGTGCCAGCGGCCTTCACAGGGACACCGGGGAGCTGTTTTTT.

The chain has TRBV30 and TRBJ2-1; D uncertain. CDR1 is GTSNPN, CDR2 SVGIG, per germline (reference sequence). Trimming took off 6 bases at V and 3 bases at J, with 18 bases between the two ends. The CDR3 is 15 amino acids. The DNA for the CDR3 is TGTGCCTGTGTACGTCGCGCCACGGGCTACAATGAGCAGTTCTTC. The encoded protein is CACVRRATGYNEQFF.

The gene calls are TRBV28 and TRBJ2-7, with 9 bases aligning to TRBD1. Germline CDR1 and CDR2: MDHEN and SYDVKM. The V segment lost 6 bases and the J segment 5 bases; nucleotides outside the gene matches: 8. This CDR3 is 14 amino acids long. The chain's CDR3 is CASRPTDRGNEQYF. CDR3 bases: TGTGCCAGCAGACCCACGGACAGGGGAAACGAGCAGTACTTC.

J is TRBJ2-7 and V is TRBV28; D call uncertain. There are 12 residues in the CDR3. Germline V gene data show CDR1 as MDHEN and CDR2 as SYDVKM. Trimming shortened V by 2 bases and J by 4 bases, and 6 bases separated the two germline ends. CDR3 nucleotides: TGTGCCAGCAGTTTAGACATGTACGAGCAGTACTTC. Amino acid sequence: CASSLDMYEQYF.

CDR3: CASSLAGTYNEQFF. CDR3 DNA sequence: TGTGCCAGCAGCTTAGCGGGGACCTACAATGAGCAGTTCTTC. The chain joins TRBV7-2 to TRBJ2-1, with D uncertain. Trimming pared 0 bases from V and 2 bases from J, leaving 5 bases between. The germline CDR1 and CDR2 sequences are SGHTA and FQGNSA. The CDR3 totals 14 residues.

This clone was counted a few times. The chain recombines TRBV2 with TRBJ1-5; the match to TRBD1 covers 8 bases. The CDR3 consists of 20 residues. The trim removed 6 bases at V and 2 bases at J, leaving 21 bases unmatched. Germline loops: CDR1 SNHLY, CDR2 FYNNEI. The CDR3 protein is CASRPLGTGNKKGGNQPQHF. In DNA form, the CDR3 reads TGTGCCAGCAGACCCCTGGGGACAGGAAATAAAAAAGGTGGCAATCAGCCCCAGCATTTT.

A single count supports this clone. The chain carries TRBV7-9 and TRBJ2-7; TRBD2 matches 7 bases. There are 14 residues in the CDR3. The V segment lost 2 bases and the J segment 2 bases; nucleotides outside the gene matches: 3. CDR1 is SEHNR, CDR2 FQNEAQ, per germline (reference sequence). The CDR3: CASSLSGGAYEQYF. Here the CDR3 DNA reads TGTGCCAGCAGCTTAAGTGGGGGGGCCTACGAGCAGTACTTC.

The CDR3 DNA sequence: TGTGCCTGGTCCCGGGACAGGGGAAACCAAGAGACCCAGTACTTC. It yields the protein CAWSRDRGNQETQYF. The chain carries TRBV30 and TRBJ2-5, with 10 bases fitting TRBD1. Germline V gene sequence: CDR1 GTSNPN, CDR2 SVGIG (reference sequence). CDR3 length equals 15 residues. V lost 5 bases and J lost 0; bases outside the gene matches: 6.